The rows below give T cell receptor beta chains drawn from one sample of a study of T cell responses to AZD1222 COVID-19 vaccine. The data were produced by immunoSEQ multiplex PCR, yet TCRdb's version contains in-frame clones alone and is incomplete. The sample carries about 37,000 clones, over 75% recorded once. The source was peripheral blood, collected 28 days after the second AZD1222 dose. These receptors were taken from an adult who received the AZD1222 COVID-19 vaccine. The CDR3 runs from the conserved cysteine through the conserved F or W.

j_gene: TRBJ2-5
v_gene: TRBV3-1/TRBV3-2
CDR3aa: CASSQGRAGETQYF

j_gene: TRBJ2-5
v_gene: TRBV15
CDR3aa: CATSRRGGGAVSETQYF

j_gene: TRBJ1-5
v_gene: TRBV7-8
CDR3aa: CASSLVPGRQPQHF

j_gene: TRBJ2-3
v_gene: TRBV7-7
CDR3aa: CASSLGQNTDTQYF

j_gene: TRBJ2-3
v_gene: TRBV10-1
CDR3aa: CASSLAGTDTQYF

j_gene: TRBJ2-7
v_gene: TRBV5-1
CDR3aa: CASSTGQGVHEQYF

j_gene: TRBJ2-2
v_gene: TRBV2
CDR3aa: CASRSVSTGELFF

j_gene: TRBJ1-1
v_gene: TRBV6-6
CDR3aa: CASSYGTGNTEAFF

j_gene: TRBJ1-2
v_gene: TRBV21-1
CDR3aa: CASSGGCGYTF

j_gene: TRBJ2-1
v_gene: TRBV19
CDR3aa: CASSKWEGVNEQFF

j_gene: TRBJ2-7
v_gene: TRBV19
CDR3aa: CASSMITGTDYEQYF

j_gene: TRBJ1-1
v_gene: TRBV6-5
CDR3aa: CASRTQGRTEAFF

j_gene: TRBJ2-7
v_gene: TRBV6-6
CDR3aa: CASSYSITGPYEQYF

j_gene: TRBJ1-1
v_gene: TRBV29-1
CDR3aa: CSVALTDTEAFF

j_gene: TRBJ2-2
v_gene: TRBV7-7
CDR3aa: CASSFVSGDTGELFF

j_gene: TRBJ1-1
v_gene: TRBV5-5
CDR3aa: CASRQRPGTGGTEAFF

j_gene: TRBJ2-2
v_gene: TRBV12-3/TRBV12-4
CDR3aa: CASSLQGTGELFF

j_gene: TRBJ2-7
v_gene: TRBV27
CDR3aa: CASNPGGVFDEQYF

j_gene: TRBJ1-5
v_gene: TRBV18
CDR3aa: CASSPGTHQAGQPQHF

j_gene: TRBJ2-2
v_gene: TRBV4-2
CDR3aa: CASRPGSGSTGELFF

j_gene: TRBJ1-6
v_gene: TRBV5-8
CDR3aa: CASSLRRDPLSPLHF

j_gene: TRBJ1-1
v_gene: TRBV6-7
CDR3aa: CASYNMESGTEAFF

j_gene: TRBJ2-2
v_gene: TRBV7-2
CDR3aa: CASSLDLLAGTGELFF

j_gene: TRBJ1-2
v_gene: TRBV7-9
CDR3aa: CASPPHSNYGYTF

j_gene: TRBJ2-1
v_gene: TRBV7-2
CDR3aa: CASSLEKYNEQFF

j_gene: TRBJ2-6
v_gene: TRBV6-2/TRBV6-3
CDR3aa: CASSHWSSGANVLTF

j_gene: TRBJ2-3
v_gene: TRBV5-1
CDR3aa: CASSRWARGSTDTQYF

j_gene: TRBJ2-2
v_gene: TRBV7-6
CDR3aa: CASSLASRTSTGELFF

j_gene: TRBJ2-2
v_gene: TRBV5-1
CDR3aa: CASGTAANTGELFF

j_gene: TRBJ1-2
v_gene: TRBV4-2
CDR3aa: CASSQDGNVWGGYTF

j_gene: TRBJ2-3
v_gene: TRBV13
CDR3aa: CASSLTGTGRVADTQYF

j_gene: TRBJ1-1
v_gene: TRBV2
CDR3aa: CATKYGDIYTEAFF

j_gene: TRBJ1-4
v_gene: TRBV5-1
CDR3aa: CASSLSGGTNEKLFF

j_gene: TRBJ2-7
v_gene: TRBV30
CDR3aa: CAWSSTRYEQYF

j_gene: TRBJ2-2
v_gene: TRBV10-3
CDR3aa: CAIVWGGETGELFF

j_gene: TRBJ2-7
v_gene: TRBV19
CDR3aa: CASSNRAASSYEQYF

j_gene: TRBJ1-1
v_gene: TRBV5-6
CDR3aa: CASSLEGQINTEAFF

j_gene: TRBJ1-2
v_gene: TRBV7-2
CDR3aa: CASSLVGTDSGHYGYTF

j_gene: TRBJ2-7
v_gene: TRBV19
CDR3aa: CASTPGTSGTYEQYF

j_gene: TRBJ1-5
v_gene: TRBV21-1
CDR3aa: CASSSSRDSVLGQPQHF

j_gene: TRBJ1-1
v_gene: TRBV2
CDR3aa: CASPPEGVSEAFF

j_gene: TRBJ2-3
v_gene: TRBV5-5
CDR3aa: CASSPGLAGGRPDTQYF

j_gene: TRBJ1-2
v_gene: TRBV24-1
CDR3aa: CATSDSTLRQGNYGYTF

j_gene: TRBJ2-7
v_gene: TRBV5-4
CDR3aa: CASSTKGRGSYEQYF

j_gene: TRBJ1-2
v_gene: TRBV12-3/TRBV12-4
CDR3aa: CASSLAVFNGYTF

j_gene: TRBJ2-2
v_gene: TRBV30
CDR3aa: CAATGLLNTGELFF

j_gene: TRBJ1-3
v_gene: TRBV5-5
CDR3aa: CASSRLTPGDRNTIYF

j_gene: TRBJ2-7
v_gene: TRBV5-1
CDR3aa: CASKSSSGNYEQYF

j_gene: TRBJ1-1
v_gene: TRBV5-1
CDR3aa: CASSFAGDTEAFF

j_gene: TRBJ2-3
v_gene: TRBV20-1
CDR3aa: CSTLVTDTQYF

j_gene: TRBJ2-6
v_gene: TRBV19
CDR3aa: CAIKASGANVLTF

j_gene: TRBJ2-7
v_gene: TRBV4-1
CDR3aa: CASSQETGGVYEQYF

j_gene: TRBJ1-3
v_gene: TRBV12-5
CDR3aa: CASGLGQRTGNTIYF

j_gene: TRBJ2-7
v_gene: TRBV6-5
CDR3aa: CASSYSTGGRYEQYF

j_gene: TRBJ2-3
v_gene: TRBV2
CDR3aa: CASSLGLAGGRTDTQYF

j_gene: TRBJ2-1
v_gene: TRBV7-9
CDR3aa: CASSLDGFSYNEQFF

j_gene: TRBJ1-6
v_gene: TRBV6-5
CDR3aa: CASSPLVGSNSPLHF

j_gene: TRBJ1-4
v_gene: TRBV7-6
CDR3aa: CASSLSPFNEKLFF

j_gene: TRBJ2-7
v_gene: TRBV4-2
CDR3aa: CASSHIGTGREQYF

j_gene: TRBJ1-2
v_gene: TRBV24-1
CDR3aa: CATSDEYGYTF